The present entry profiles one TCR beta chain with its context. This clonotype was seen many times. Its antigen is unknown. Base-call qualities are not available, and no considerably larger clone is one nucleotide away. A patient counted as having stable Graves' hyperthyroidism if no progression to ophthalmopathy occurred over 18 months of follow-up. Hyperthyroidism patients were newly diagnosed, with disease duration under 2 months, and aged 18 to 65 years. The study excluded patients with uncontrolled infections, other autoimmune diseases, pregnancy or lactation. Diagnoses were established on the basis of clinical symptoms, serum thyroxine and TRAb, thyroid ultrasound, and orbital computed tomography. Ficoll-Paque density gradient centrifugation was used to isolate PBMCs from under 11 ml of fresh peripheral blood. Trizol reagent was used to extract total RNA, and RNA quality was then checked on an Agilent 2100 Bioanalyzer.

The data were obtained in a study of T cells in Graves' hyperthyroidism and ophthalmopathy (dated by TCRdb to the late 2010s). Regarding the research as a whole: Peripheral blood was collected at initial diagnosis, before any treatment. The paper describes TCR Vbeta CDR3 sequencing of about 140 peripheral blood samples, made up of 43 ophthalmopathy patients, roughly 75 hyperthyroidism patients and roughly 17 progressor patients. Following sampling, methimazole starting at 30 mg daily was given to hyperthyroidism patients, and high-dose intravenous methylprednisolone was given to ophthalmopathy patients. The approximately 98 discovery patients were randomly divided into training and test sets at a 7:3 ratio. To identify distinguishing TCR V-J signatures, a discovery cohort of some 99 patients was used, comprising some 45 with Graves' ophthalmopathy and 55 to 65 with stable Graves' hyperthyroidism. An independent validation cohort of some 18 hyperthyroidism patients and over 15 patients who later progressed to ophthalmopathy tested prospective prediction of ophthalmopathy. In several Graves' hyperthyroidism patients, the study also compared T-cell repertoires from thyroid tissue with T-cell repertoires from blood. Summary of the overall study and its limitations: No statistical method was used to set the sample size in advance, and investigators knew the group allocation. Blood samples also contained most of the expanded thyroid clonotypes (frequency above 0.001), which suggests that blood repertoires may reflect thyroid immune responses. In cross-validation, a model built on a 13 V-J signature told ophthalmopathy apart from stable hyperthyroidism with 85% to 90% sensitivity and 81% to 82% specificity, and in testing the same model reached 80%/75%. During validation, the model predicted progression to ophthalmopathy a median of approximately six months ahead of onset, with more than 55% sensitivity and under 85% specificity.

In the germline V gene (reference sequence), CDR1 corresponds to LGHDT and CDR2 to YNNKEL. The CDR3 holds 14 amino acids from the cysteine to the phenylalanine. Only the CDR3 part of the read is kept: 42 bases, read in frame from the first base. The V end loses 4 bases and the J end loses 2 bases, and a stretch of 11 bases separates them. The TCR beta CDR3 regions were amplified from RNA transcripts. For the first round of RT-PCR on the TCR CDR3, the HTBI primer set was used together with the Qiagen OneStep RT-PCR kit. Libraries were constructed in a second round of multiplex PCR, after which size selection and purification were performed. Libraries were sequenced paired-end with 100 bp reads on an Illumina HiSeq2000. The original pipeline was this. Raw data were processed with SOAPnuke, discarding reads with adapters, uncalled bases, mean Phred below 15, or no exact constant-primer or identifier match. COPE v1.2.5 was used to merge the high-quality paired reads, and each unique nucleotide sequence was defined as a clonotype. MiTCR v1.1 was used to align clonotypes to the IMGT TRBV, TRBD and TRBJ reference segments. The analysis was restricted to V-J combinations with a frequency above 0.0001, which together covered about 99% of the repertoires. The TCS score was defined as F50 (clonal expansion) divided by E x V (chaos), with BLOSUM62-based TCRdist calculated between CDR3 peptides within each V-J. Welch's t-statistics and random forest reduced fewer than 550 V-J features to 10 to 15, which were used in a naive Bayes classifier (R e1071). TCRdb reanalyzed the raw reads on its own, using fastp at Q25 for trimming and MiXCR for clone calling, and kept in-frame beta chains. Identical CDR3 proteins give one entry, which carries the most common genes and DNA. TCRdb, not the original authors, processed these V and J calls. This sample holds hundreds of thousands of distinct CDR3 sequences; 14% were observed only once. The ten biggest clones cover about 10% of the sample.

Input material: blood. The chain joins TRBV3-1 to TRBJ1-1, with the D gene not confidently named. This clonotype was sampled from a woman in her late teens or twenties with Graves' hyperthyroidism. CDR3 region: CASSRKGGNTEAFF. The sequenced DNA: TGTGCCAGCAGCCGGAAAGGAGGCAACACTGAAGCTTTCTTT.